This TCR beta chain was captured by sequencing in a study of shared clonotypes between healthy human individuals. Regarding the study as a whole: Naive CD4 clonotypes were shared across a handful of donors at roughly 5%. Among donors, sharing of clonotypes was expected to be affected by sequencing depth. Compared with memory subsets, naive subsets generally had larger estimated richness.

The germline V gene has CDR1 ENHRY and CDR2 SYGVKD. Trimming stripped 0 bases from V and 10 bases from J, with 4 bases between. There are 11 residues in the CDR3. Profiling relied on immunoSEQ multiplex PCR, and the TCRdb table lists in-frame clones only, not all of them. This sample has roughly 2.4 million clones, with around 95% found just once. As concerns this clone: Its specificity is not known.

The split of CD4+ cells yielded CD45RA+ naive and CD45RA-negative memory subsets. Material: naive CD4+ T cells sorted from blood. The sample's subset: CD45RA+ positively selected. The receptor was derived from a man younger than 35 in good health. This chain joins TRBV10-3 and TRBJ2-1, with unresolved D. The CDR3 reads CAISESVEQFF. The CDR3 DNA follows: TGTGCCATCAGTGAGTCCGTCGAGCAGTTCTTC.